This T cell receptor beta chain is from a study of shared clonotypes between healthy human individuals. Study observations and caveats: Rarefaction demonstrated incomplete sorted-subset sequencing despite large depth.

Repertoires were generated with immunoSEQ multiplex PCR, while TCRdb's copy carries only in-frame clones and drops some. The sample shows hundreds of thousands of clones, less than 97% of them seen only once. About this clone: Its antigen is undetermined.

Naive CD8 cells lacked CD45RO, underwent positive selection for CCR7 and left out terminally differentiated effector memory CD45RA+ cells. Donation came from healthy HIV-negative adults that had no recent acute infections or vaccinations. The source of this sequence is a woman in her twenties or thirties in good health. Sequenced sample: naive CD8+ T cells sorted from blood.

The DNA of the CDR3 is TGTGCCAGTAGTATAGAGGATGCGCGCTCTGGAAACACCATATATTTT. It encodes CASSIEDARSGNTIYF. This rearrangement joins TRBV19 to TRBJ1-3; D not certain. Germline V gene sequence: CDR1 LNHDA, CDR2 SQIVND (reference sequence). Trimming stripped 0 bases from V and 0 bases from J, with 9 bases between. This CDR3 region has 16 residues.